Listed below are T cell receptor beta chains from one sample, sequenced in a study of brain T cells in children with intractable seizures. TCRdb keeps only in-frame clones here, not all; method: immunoSEQ multiplex PCR. The table records about 340,000 clones, about 94% of them present only once. The specimen comprised peripheral blood, sampled roughly 5 months after surgery. These receptors were obtained from a boy in the first two years of life with tuberous sclerosis and intractable seizures. Both conserved end residues are part of each CDR3. The order of the fields is CDR3 DNA, CDR3 protein, CDR3 length, V gene, J gene, clone size, D gene. D genes are given only for firm matches. Clone size is not always given. Where it is, it says once, few, many or a class for expanded clones.

TGTGCCAGCAGCCGTAGGGGGTACAGGGTCACTGAAGCTTTCTTT	CASSRRGYRVTEAFF	15	TRBV3-1/TRBV3-2	TRBJ1-1	once	.
TGTGCCAGCAGCCGGACAGGCGAAAGCACAGATACGCAGTATTTT	CASSRTGESTDTQYF	15	TRBV7-6	TRBJ2-3	.	TRBD1
TGTGCCATCAGTCAGACAGTTGGGGACTATGGCTACACCTTC	CAISQTVGDYGYTF	14	TRBV10-3	TRBJ1-2	once	.
TGCGCCACCAGCAGGGACACAAACAATGAGCAGTTCTTC	CATSRDTNNEQFF	13	TRBV5-1	TRBJ2-1	.	.
TGTGCTAGTGGTTTGTACAGTCAAGGGTTTTTCTTT	CASGLYSQGFFF	12	TRBV12-5	TRBJ1-1	.	.
TGTGCCAGCAGTGAAGAGGTGGGGGGTCGCTCTGGAAACACCATATATTTT	CASSEEVGGRSGNTIYF	17	TRBV6-1	TRBJ1-3	.	.
TGTGCCAGCAGCTTAGTACCGAGGGGGGAGGACATTCAGTACTTC	CASSLVPRGEDIQYF	15	TRBV7-9	TRBJ2-4	.	.
TGCGCCAGCAGCCCGCTAGCTGGCTCCTACAATGAGCAGTTCTTC	CASSPLAGSYNEQFF	15	TRBV4-1	TRBJ2-1	.	.
TGTGCCAGCTCACCACTATATATCAGGGATTCACCCCTCCACTTT	CASSPLYIRDSPLHF	15	TRBV18	TRBJ1-6	.	.
TGTGCCAGCAAAGGCAGGGCAAGTACGAACACTGAAGCTTTCTTT	CASKGRASTNTEAFF	15	TRBV6-6	TRBJ1-1	once	.
TGTGCCAGCAGCTTTGGTGGGACGGTGGTTTACACCTTC	CASSFGGTVVYTF	13	TRBV5-6	TRBJ1-2	.	.
TGTGCCACCATGGGGGGCACGAACACCGGGGAGCTGTTTTTT	CATMGGTNTGELFF	14	TRBV24-1	TRBJ2-2	.	.
TGTGCCAGCAGTTACGGGCAGGGTATCCGAGGGGCTTTCTTT	CASSYGQGIRGAFF	14	TRBV6-5	TRBJ1-1	once	.
TGCGCCAGCAGCTTGGAAGCGGGAGGGGGGGAGACCCAGTACTTC	CASSLEAGGGETQYF	15	TRBV5-1	TRBJ2-5	.	TRBD2
TGTGCCAGCAGCTCCCCGAAGCATAGTGAAGCTTTCTTT	CASSSPKHSEAFF	13	TRBV7-9	TRBJ1-1	.	.
TGTGCCAGTAGTTTATCCCGGGCAACAAATCAGCCCCAGCATTTT	CASSLSRATNQPQHF	15	TRBV19	TRBJ1-5	.	.
TGTGCCAGCAGCTCCACCCTACCGGGACTAAAGAAGGACAATGAGCAGTTCTTC	CASSSTLPGLKKDNEQFF	18	TRBV7-9	TRBJ2-1	.	TRBD2
TGTGCCAGCAGCCGGACAGGGGGCGAGACTGAAGCTTTCTTT	CASSRTGGETEAFF	14	TRBV7-9	TRBJ1-1	.	TRBD1
TGTGCCAGCAGCCCCCTCATCCGGGACAGCTTGTACGAGCAGTACTTC	CASSPLIRDSLYEQYF	16	TRBV6-6	TRBJ2-7	.	TRBD1
TGTGCCAGCAGTGAGGCGTTTCCGAGGGCGAACACCGGGGAGCTGTTTTTT	CASSEAFPRANTGELFF	17	TRBV6-1	TRBJ2-2	.	.
TGCGCCAGCAGCTTGGCGGGCACGAACACCGGGGAGCTGTTTTTT	CASSLAGTNTGELFF	15	TRBV5-1	TRBJ2-2	.	.
TGTGCCAGCTCACCTCAGGAGCTACCAACTAATGAAAAACTGTTTTTT	CASSPQELPTNEKLFF	16	TRBV18	TRBJ1-4	.	.
TGTGCCATCAGTGAACTACCATGGGGCTCGGGGTCACCCCTCCACTTT	CAISELPWGSGSPLHF	16	TRBV10-3	TRBJ1-6	.	.
TGTGCCAGCAGCCAAGGGACAGGGGGGAATTATGGCTACACCTTC	CASSQGTGGNYGYTF	15	TRBV5-4	TRBJ1-2	.	TRBD1
TGTGCCAGCAGCTTAGGCCGTGAGCAGTTCTTC	CASSLGREQFF	11	TRBV7-9	TRBJ2-1	.	.
TGCGCCAGCAGCTTCCGGGACAGACCCTACGAGCAGTACTTC	CASSFRDRPYEQYF	14	TRBV5-1	TRBJ2-7	.	TRBD1
TGTGCCAGCAGCCACGACAGGGGAAGATTAGACGAGCAGTACTTC	CASSHDRGRLDEQYF	15	TRBV7-9	TRBJ2-7	.	TRBD1
TGTGCCATCAGTGAACTCGAGACCTACAATGAGCAGTTCTTC	CAISELETYNEQFF	14	TRBV10-3	TRBJ2-1	.	.
TGTGCCAGCAGCCCCCTACTCGGGGCTGTTGAGCAGTTCTTC	CASSPLLGAVEQFF	14	TRBV4-2	TRBJ2-1	once	.
TGTGCCAGCAGTTACGCCGGGGACCAAGAGACCCAGTACTTC	CASSYAGDQETQYF	14	TRBV27	TRBJ2-5	.	.
TGTGCCAGCAGCTTACCCCGGGCGCTGGCCGGGGAGCTGTTTTTT	CASSLPRALAGELFF	15	TRBV13	TRBJ2-2	.	.
TGTGCCAGCAGCTATGGCGGGACAGGTTCTAACTATGGCTACACCTTT	CASSYGGTGSNYGYTF	16	TRBV11-3	TRBJ1-2	.	TRBD1
TGTGCCAGCAGCTTAGGCCTAAGTGGACAAGGCTATGGCTACACCTTC	CASSLGLSGQGYGYTF	16	TRBV13	TRBJ1-2	.	.
TGTGCCAGCAGGCCGCCGTTCCCTAATTCACCCCTCCACTTT	CASRPPFPNSPLHF	14	TRBV28	TRBJ1-6	.	.
TGTGCCAGCAGTTACAGTTGGGAATCTGGAAACACCATATATTTT	CASSYSWESGNTIYF	15	TRBV6-5	TRBJ1-3	.	.
TGCGCCAGCAGCTTGCGAACGGGGGCAGCCGGAACTAGGTCACCCCTCCACTTT	CASSLRTGAAGTRSPLHF	18	TRBV5-1	TRBJ1-6	.	.
TGTGCCAGCAGAGCCGGGACAGCCTACGAGCAGTACTTC	CASRAGTAYEQYF	13	TRBV12-3/TRBV12-4	TRBJ2-7	.	TRBD1
TGTGCCAGCAGCTTAGGGAGAGGACTAGCGGCAGAATCCTACGAGCAGTACTTC	CASSLGRGLAAESYEQYF	18	TRBV7-6	TRBJ2-7	.	TRBD2
TGTGCCAGTAGTCCCTCTCGTAAGGTAGGAAGAGGCTACACCTTC	CASSPSRKVGRGYTF	15	TRBV19	TRBJ1-2	.	.
TGCAGTGCGAGTAGACAGGCCGTCTACAATAATGAGCAGTTCTTC	CSASRQAVYNNEQFF	15	TRBV20-1	TRBJ2-1	.	.
TGTGCCACCAGCACGAGTGTGGGACTAGGGCGAGGGACCCAGTACTTC	CATSTSVGLGRGTQYF	16	TRBV15	TRBJ2-5	once	TRBD2